This T cell receptor beta chain was sequenced in a study of shared clonotypes between healthy human individuals. Deep-level assay runs were performed. Repertoires were generated with immunoSEQ multiplex PCR, while TCRdb's copy carries only in-frame clones and drops some. Among roughly 2 million clones listed, 90% to 95% were seen once. Every contributor of samples was a Caucasian grown-up residing in Nashville, Tennessee. Into CD45RA+ naive and CD45RA-negative memory subsets, the CD4+ cells were split. The sequencing input was naive CD4+ T cells sorted from blood. Subset noted: CD45RA+ positively selected. The source is a man between 18 and 29 years old in good health.

The CDR3 spells CASTGVTEAFF. CDR3 in DNA: TGTGCCAGCACTGGGGTCACTGAAGCTTTCTTT. This sequence joins TRBV6-6 and TRBJ1-1; D gene uncertain. In germline, CDR1 is MNHNY, CDR2 SVGAGI (reference sequence). V gave up 7 bases and J gave up 4 bases, with 7 bases separating them. This CDR3 has 11 amino acids.